This TCR beta chain was sequenced during a study of molecular identifiers for immune sequencing clone quantification. TCR libraries were built in bulk with a published protocol and specific TCR primers. Each CDR3 protein is one row after TCRdb ran MiXCR on the PCR reads. The sample gives over 600,000 distinct CDR3 sequences, about 20% of which show up once; roughly 0.85% is in the top ten. CDR3 length equals 15 residues. Trimming cost V 4 bases and J 7 bases, with 17 bases left between them. Germline V gene sequence: CDR1 PRHDT, CDR2 FYEKMQ (reference sequence). Sequencing used naive CD8+ T cells from blood, with Jurkat cell RNA spiked in. The subset here: FACS-sorted CD8+CD4-CCR7+CD45RA+ naive T cells. The clonotype comes from a human donor in good health. Some libraries in this study had Jurkat cell RNA spiked in. The chain employs TRBV13 and TRBJ2-1; D gene unclear. The CDR3 is CASSSPSLEKNEQFF. The CDR3 region has the DNA TGTGCCAGCAGCTCTCCGAGCCTAGAAAAAAATGAGCAGTTCTTC.